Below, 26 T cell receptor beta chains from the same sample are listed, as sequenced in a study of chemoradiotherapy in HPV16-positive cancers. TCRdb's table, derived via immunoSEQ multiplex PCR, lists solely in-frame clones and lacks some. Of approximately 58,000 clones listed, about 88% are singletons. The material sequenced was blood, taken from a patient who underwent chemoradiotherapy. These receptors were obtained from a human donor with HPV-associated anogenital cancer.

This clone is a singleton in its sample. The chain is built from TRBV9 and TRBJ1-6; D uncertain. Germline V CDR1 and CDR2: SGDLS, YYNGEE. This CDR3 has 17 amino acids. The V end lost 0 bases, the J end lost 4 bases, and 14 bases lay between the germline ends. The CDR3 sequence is CASSVGAVPGYNSPLHF. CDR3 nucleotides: TGTGCCAGCAGCGTAGGGGCGGTACCCGGTTATAATTCACCCCTCCACTTT.

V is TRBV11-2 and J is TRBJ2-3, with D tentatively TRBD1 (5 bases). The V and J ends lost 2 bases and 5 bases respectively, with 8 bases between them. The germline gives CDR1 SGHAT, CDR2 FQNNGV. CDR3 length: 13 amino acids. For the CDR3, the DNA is TGTGCCAGCAGCTTACAGGGAATAGATACGCAGTATTTT. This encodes CASSLQGIDTQYF.

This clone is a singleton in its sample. The CDR3 reads CASSIDAGVGYEQYF. CDR3 DNA: TGTGCCAGTAGTATAGATGCGGGAGTGGGCTACGAGCAGTACTTC. This rearrangement joins TRBV19 to TRBJ2-7, with TRBD2 matching 7 bases. This CDR3 spans 15 amino acids. The trim removed 0 bases at V and 3 bases at J, leaving 5 bases unmatched. Germline assignment: CDR1 LNHDA and CDR2 SQIVND (reference sequence).

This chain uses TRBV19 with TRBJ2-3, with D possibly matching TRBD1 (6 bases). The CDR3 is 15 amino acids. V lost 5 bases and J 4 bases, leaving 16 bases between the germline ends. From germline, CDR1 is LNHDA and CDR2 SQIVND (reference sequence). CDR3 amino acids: CASSRQEVAADTQYF. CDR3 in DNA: TGTGCCAGTAGTCGACAGGAAGTTGCGGCAGATACGCAGTATTTT.

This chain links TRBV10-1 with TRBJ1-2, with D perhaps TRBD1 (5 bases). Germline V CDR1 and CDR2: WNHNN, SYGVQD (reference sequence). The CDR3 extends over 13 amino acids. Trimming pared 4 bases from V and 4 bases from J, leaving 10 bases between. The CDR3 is CASSAGISYGYTF. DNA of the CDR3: TGCGCCAGCAGTGCAGGGATCTCCTATGGCTACACCTTC.

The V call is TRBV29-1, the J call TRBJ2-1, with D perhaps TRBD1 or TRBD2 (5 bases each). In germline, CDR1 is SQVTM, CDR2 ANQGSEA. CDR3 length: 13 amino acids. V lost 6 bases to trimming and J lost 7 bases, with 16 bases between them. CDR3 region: CSVGTARRNEQFF. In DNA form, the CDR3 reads TGCAGCGTGGGGACCGCCCGTAGGAATGAGCAGTTCTTC.

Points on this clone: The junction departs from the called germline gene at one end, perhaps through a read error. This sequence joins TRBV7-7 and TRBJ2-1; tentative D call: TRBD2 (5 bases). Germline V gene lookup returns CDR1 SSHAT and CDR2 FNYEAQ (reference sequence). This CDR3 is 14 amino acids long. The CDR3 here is CASSLAQRVDEQFF. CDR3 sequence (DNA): TGTGCTAGCAGCTTAGCGCAGAGGGTGGATGAGCAGTTCTTC.

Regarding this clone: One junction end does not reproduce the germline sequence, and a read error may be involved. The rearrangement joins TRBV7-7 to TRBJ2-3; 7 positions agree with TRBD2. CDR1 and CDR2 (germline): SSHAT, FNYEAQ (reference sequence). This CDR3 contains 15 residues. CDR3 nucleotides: TGTGCTAGCAGCTCCGGGACTACCCTATCAGAGACGCAGTATTTT. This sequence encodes CASSSGTTLSETQYF.

CDR3 amino acids: CASSQAHRERDTIYF. The CDR3 DNA sequence: TGCGCCAGCAGCCAGGCACACAGGGAGCGGGACACCATATATTTT. V and J are TRBV4-3 and TRBJ1-3; possible D gene TRBD1, 6 bases. CDR3 size: 15 residues. The germline V and J ends were trimmed by 3 bases and 8 bases, with 17 bases remaining between them. The germline CDR1 and CDR2 sequences are LGHNA and YSLEER.

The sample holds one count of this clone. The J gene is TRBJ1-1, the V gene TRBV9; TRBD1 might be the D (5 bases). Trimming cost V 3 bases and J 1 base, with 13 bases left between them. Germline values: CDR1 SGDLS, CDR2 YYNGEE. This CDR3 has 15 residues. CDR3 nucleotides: TGTGCCAGCAGCGCTAGAGGGGTCCCGAACACTGAAGCTTTCTTT. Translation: CASSARGVPNTEAFF. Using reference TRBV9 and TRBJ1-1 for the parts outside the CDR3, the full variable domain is DSGVTQTPKHLITATGQRVTLRCSPRSGDLSVYWYQQSLDQGLQFLIQYYNGEERAKGNILERFSAQQFPDLHSELNLSSLELGDSALYFCASSARGVPNTEAFFGQGTRLTVV.

The CDR3 nucleotides are TGTGCCAGCAGCTTCCGACAGGGGGTTAACTATGGCTACACCTTC. Amino acid sequence: CASSFRQGVNYGYTF. The rearrangement uses TRBV9 and TRBJ1-2; 9 bases map to TRBD1. J gave up 1 base and V 4 bases, and 5 bases lay outside the gene matches. The CDR3 covers 15 residues. Germline CDR1 SGDLS, CDR2 YYNGEE. Full variable domain (rest looked up from reference TRBV9 and TRBJ1-2): DSGVTQTPKHLITATGQRVTLRCSPRSGDLSVYWYQQSLDQGLQFLIQYYNGEERAKGNILERFSAQQFPDLHSELNLSSLELGDSALYFCASSFRQGVNYGYTFGSGTRLTVV.

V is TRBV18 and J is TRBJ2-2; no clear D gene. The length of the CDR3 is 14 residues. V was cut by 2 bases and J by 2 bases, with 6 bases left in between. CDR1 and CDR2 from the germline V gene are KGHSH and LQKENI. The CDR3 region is CASSPELNTGELFF. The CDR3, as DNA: TGTGCCAGCTCACCAGAACTAAACACCGGGGAGCTGTTTTTT.

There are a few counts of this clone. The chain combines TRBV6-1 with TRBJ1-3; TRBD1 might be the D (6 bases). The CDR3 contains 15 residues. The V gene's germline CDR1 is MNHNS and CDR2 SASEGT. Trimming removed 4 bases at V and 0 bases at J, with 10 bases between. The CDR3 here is CASSVQGNSGNTIYF. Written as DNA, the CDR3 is TGTGCCAGCAGTGTCCAGGGGAACTCTGGAAACACCATATATTTT.

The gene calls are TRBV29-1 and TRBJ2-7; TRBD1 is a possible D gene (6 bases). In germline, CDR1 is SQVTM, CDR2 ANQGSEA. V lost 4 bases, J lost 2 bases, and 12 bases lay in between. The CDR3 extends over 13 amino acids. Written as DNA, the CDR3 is TGCAGCGTTGCCGGGACACTTCCCTACGAGCAGTACTTC. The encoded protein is CSVAGTLPYEQYF.

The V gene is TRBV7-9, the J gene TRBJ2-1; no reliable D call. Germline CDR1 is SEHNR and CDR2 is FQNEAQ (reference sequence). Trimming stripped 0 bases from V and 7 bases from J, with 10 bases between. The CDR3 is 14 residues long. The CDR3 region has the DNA TGTGCCAGCAGCTTAGCTCTTCTTGGGAATGAGCAGTTCTTC. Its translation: CASSLALLGNEQFF.

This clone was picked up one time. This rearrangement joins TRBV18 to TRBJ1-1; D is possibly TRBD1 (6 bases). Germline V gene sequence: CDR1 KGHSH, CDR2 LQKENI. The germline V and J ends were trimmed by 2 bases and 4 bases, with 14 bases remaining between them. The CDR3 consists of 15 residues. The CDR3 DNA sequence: TGTGCCAGCTCACCATCCTACAGGGTAGGCACTGAAGCTTTCTTT. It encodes CASSPSYRVGTEAFF.

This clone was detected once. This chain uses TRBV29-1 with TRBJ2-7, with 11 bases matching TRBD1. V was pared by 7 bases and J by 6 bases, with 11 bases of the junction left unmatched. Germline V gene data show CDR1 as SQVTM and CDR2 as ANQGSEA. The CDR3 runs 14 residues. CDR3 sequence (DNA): TGCAGCGCCCGTGGACAGGGGGCGTTGGGCGAGCAGTACTTC. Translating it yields CSARGQGALGEQYF.

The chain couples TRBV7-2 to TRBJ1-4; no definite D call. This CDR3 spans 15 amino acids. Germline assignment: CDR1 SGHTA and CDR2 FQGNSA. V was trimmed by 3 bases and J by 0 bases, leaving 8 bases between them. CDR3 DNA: TGTGCCAGCAGCTTTCCACAGACAACTAATGAAAAACTGTTTTTT. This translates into CASSFPQTTNEKLFF.

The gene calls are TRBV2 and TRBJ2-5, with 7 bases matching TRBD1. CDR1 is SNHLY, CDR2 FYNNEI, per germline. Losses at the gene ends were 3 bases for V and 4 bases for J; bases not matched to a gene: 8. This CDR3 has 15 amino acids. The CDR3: CASSDRQGSGETQYF. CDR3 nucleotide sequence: TGTGCCAGCAGTGACAGACAGGGCTCCGGAGAGACCCAGTACTTC.

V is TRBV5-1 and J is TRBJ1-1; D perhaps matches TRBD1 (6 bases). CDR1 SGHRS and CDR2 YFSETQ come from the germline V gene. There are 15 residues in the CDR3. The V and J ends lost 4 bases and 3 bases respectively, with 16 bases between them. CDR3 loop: CASSPRQGHDTEAFF. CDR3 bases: TGCGCCAGCAGCCCCAGGCAGGGGCATGACACTGAAGCTTTCTTT.

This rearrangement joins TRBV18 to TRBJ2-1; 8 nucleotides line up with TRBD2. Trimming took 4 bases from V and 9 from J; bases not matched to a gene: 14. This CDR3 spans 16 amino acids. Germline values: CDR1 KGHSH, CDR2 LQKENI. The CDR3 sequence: CASSQSGTSGTGEQFF. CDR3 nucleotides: TGTGCCAGCTCACAATCGGGGACTAGTGGGACGGGTGAGCAGTTCTTC.

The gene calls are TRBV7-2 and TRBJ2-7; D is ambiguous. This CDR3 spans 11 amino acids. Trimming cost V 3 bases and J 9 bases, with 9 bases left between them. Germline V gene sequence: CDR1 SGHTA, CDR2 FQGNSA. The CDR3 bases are TGTGCCAGCAGCTTTGACGGAATGCAGTACTTC. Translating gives CASSFDGMQYF.

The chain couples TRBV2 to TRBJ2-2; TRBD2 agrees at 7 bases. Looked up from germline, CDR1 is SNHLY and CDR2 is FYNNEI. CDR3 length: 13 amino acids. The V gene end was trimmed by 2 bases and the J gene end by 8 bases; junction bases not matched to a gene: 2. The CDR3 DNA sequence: TGTGCCAGCAGTGAAAGACTAGCTGGGGAGCTGTTTTTT. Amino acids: CASSERLAGELFF.

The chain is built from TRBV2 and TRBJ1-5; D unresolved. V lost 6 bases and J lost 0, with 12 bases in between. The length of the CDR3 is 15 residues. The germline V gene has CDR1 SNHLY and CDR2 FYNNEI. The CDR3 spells CASSLSDGSNQPQHF. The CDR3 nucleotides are TGTGCCAGCAGCCTCTCCGACGGTAGCAATCAGCCCCAGCATTTT.

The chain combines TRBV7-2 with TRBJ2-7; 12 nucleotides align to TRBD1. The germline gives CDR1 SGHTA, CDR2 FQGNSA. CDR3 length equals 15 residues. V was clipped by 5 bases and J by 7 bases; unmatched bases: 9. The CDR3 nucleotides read TGTGCCAGCAGCCCAGACGGGACAGGGGGCAGGGAGCAGTACTTC. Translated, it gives CASSPDGTGGREQYF.

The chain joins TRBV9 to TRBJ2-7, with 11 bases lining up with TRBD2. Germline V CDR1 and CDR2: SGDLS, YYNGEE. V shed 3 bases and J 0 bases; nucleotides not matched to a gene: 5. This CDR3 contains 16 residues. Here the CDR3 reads CASSAVAGGPSYEQYF. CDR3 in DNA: TGTGCCAGCAGCGCGGTAGCGGGGGGGCCCTCCTACGAGCAGTACTTC. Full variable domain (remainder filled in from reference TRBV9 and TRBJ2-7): DSGVTQTPKHLITATGQRVTLRCSPRSGDLSVYWYQQSLDQGLQFLIQYYNGEERAKGNILERFSAQQFPDLHSELNLSSLELGDSALYFCASSAVAGGPSYEQYFGPGTRLTVT.